Below, 9 T cell receptor beta chains from the same sample are listed, as sequenced in a study of blood T cell repertoires in COVID-19. The protocol was immunoSEQ multiplex PCR, while the TCRdb copy is restricted to in-frame clones and leaves out a portion. The sample lists under 70,000 clones; more than 60% were seen once. The specimen sequenced was peripheral blood. The receptor source for this set is a woman between 70 and 85 years old with acute or convalescent COVID-19.

The V call is TRBV7-9, the J call TRBJ1-3, with D possibly being TRBD1 (6 bases). Between the trimmed V and J ends, which lost 4 bases and 0 bases, there was a span of 7 bases. From germline, CDR1 is SEHNR and CDR2 FQNEAQ (reference sequence). This CDR3 spans 14 amino acids. The CDR3 is CASSWDNSGNTIYF. The CDR3 DNA reads as TGTGCCAGCAGCTGGGACAACTCTGGAAACACCATATATTTT.

This chain links TRBV9 with TRBJ2-7, with TRBD1 matching over 10 bases. CDR1 and CDR2 (germline): SGDLS, YYNGEE. V was clipped by 0 bases and J by 9 bases; unmatched bases: 9. The CDR3 consists of 15 residues. The DNA of the CDR3 is TGTGCCAGCAGCGTAGAGGGACAGGGGTCAGGGCGGCAGTACTTC. It specifies CASSVEGQGSGRQYF. The full variable domain, rest sourced from reference TRBV9 and TRBJ2-7, is DSGVTQTPKHLITATGQRVTLRCSPRSGDLSVYWYQQSLDQGLQFLIQYYNGEERAKGNILERFSAQQFPDLHSELNLSSLELGDSALYFCASSVEGQGSGRQYFGPGTRLTVT.

This clone was seen a handful of times. The V and J genes are TRBV7-8 and TRBJ1-3, with a tentative D call TRBD1 (6 bases). The CDR3 covers 17 residues. Per the germline V gene, CDR1 is SGHVS and CDR2 is FQNEAQ. V was trimmed by 5 bases and J by 2 bases, leaving 19 bases between them. CDR3 coding DNA: TGTGCCAGCAGCCCCTCGCACAGGGCCCTGACTGGAAACACCATATATTTT. Residues: CASSPSHRALTGNTIYF.

The chain links TRBV11-1 to TRBJ1-1; D gene ambiguous. Trimming left V 5 bases short and J 8 bases short, with 12 bases between. Germline CDR1 is SGHAT and CDR2 is FQDESV (reference sequence). CDR3 size: 12 residues. CDR3 nucleotides: TGTGCCAGCAGCCCCGTGGGCCCCGAAGCTTTCTTT. It yields the protein CASSPVGPEAFF.

The V call is TRBV15, the J call TRBJ1-6; a weak D match, TRBD1 (5 bases). V was shortened by 5 bases and J by 9 bases, with 17 bases between the two germline ends. The V gene's germline CDR1 is LNHNV and CDR2 YYDKDF (reference sequence). The CDR3 runs to 15 residues. The CDR3 sequence is CATSQDNPSGSPLHF. CDR3 sequence (DNA): TGTGCCACCAGCCAGGACAACCCCTCAGGTTCACCCCTCCACTTT.

The rearrangement links TRBV7-8 to TRBJ2-2; D not resolved. The CDR3 runs to 15 residues. The V gene's germline CDR1 is SGHVS and CDR2 FQNEAQ. Trimming pared 7 bases from V and 4 bases from J, leaving 16 bases between. The CDR3 region is CASKIQRTGTGELFF. The CDR3 nucleotides read TGTGCCAGCAAAATTCAAAGAACGGGCACCGGGGAGCTGTTTTTT.

V is TRBV5-1 and J is TRBJ2-2, with D possibly TRBD2 on 7 matching bases. Germline V gene sequence: CDR1 SGHRS, CDR2 YFSETQ. The CDR3 extends over 12 amino acids. Trimming cost V 7 bases and J 6 bases, with 10 bases left between them. This CDR3 reads CASGGAPGELFF. DNA of the CDR3: TGCGCCAGCGGGGGGGCCCCCGGGGAGCTGTTTTTT.

The genes are TRBV7-9 and TRBJ2-3, with a tentative D call TRBD1 (5 bases). Germline-derived CDR1 and CDR2 are SEHNR and FQNEAQ (reference sequence). This CDR3 contains 14 residues. V was shortened by 6 bases and J by 5 bases, with 15 bases between the two germline ends. For the CDR3, the DNA is TGTGCCAGCAGTTCCAGGGTATCAGGAGATACGCAGTATTTT. Its translation: CASSSRVSGDTQYF. The full variable domain, completed using reference TRBV7-9 and TRBJ2-3, is DTGVSQNPRHKITKRGQNVTFRCDPISEHNRLYWYRQTLGQGPEFLTYFQNEAQLEKSRLLSDRFSAERPKGSFSTLEIQRTEQGDSAMYLCASSSRVSGDTQYFGPGTRLTVL.

The J gene is TRBJ2-3, the V gene TRBV5-1; 7 bases map to TRBD2. J lost 2 bases, V lost 5 bases, and 8 bases had no gene match. The germline CDR1 and CDR2 sequences are SGHRS and YFSETQ. This CDR3 comprises 15 residues. The CDR3 DNA sequence: TGCGCCAGCAGGGCATGGGGGGGATACACAGATACGCAGTATTTT. Translated, it gives CASRAWGGYTDTQYF.